These 8 T cell receptor beta chains share one sample of origin, sequenced in a study of blood T cell repertoires in COVID-19. Measured with immunoSEQ multiplex PCR; TCRdb has only the in-frame clones, and not every one. In the table there are tens of thousands of clones, around four fifths of which are singletons. Specimen: peripheral blood. Receptor source: a woman aged 80 or over with active or convalescent COVID-19.

This clone was seen only a few times. V is TRBV5-1 and J is TRBJ2-5; possible D gene TRBD1, 7 bases. This CDR3 is built from 14 residues. Deletions cut 4 bases from V and 3 bases from J, with 13 bases between. Germline V gene data show CDR1 as SGHRS and CDR2 as YFSETQ. The CDR3, as DNA: TGCGCCAGCAGCGGAGGGGACAGAGAAGAGACCCAGTACTTC. Translated, it gives CASSGGDREETQYF.

The CDR3 DNA reads as TGTGCCGTCCCAGGGTATGTCACTGAAGCTTTCTTT. Its protein product is CAVPGYVTEAFF. The genes are TRBV9 and TRBJ1-1; possible D gene TRBD1, 5 bases. V shed 10 bases and J shed 4 bases, with 14 bases lying between them. CDR1 SGDLS and CDR2 YYNGEE come from the germline V gene. This CDR3 has 12 amino acids.

This clone is a singleton in its sample. This chain connects TRBV28 to TRBJ2-3; D perhaps matches TRBD2 (5 bases). From germline, CDR1 is MDHEN and CDR2 SYDVKM. V was cut by 8 bases and J by 2 bases, with 11 bases left in between. The CDR3 has 13 amino acids. For the CDR3, the DNA is TGTGCCAGCCGGGTAGCGCCCACAGATACGCAGTATTTT. Translated: CASRVAPTDTQYF.

The J gene is TRBJ1-4, the V gene TRBV28; D might be TRBD1 (5 bases). The CDR3 totals 15 residues. V was clipped by 3 bases and J by 6 bases, with 14 bases between them. Per the germline V gene, CDR1 is MDHEN and CDR2 is SYDVKM. This CDR3 reads CASSFRGIGDEKLFF. CDR3 bases: TGTGCCAGCAGTTTCCGGGGGATCGGAGATGAAAAACTGTTTTTT. Full variable domain (rest looked up from reference TRBV28 and TRBJ1-4): DVKVTQSSRYLVKRTGEKVFLECVQDMDHENMFWYRQDPGLGLRLIYFSYDVKMKEKGDIPEGYSVSREKKERFSLILESASTNQTSMYLCASSFRGIGDEKLFFGSGTQLSVL.

The chain employs TRBV2 and TRBJ2-1; D is unresolved. The CDR3 spans 15 residues. The germline V gene has CDR1 SNHLY and CDR2 FYNNEI. V was pared by 1 base and J by 5 bases, with 12 bases between. The CDR3 bases are TGTGCCAGCAGTGAAGAGAGGAACCCGAACAATGAGCAGTTCTTC. It encodes CASSEERNPNNEQFF.

The chain joins TRBV7-2 to TRBJ1-6; D call uncertain. Germline V lookup: CDR1 SGHTA, CDR2 FQGNSA. Trimming cost V 5 bases and J 7 bases, with 9 bases left between them. This CDR3 spans 13 amino acids. CDR3 coding DNA: TGTGCCAGCAGCACTTTGGAGAATTCACCCCTCCACTTT. Its translation: CASSTLENSPLHF. The full variable domain, rest sourced from reference TRBV7-2 and TRBJ1-6, is GAGVSQSPSNKVTEKGKDVELRCDPISGHTALYWYRQSLGQGLEFLIYFQGNSAPDKSGLPSDRFSAERTGGSVSTLTIQRTQQEDSAVYLCASSTLENSPLHFGNGTRLTVT.

The chain couples TRBV7-3 to TRBJ1-6; D is uncertain. The ends were cut back, 4 bases at V and 7 bases at J, with 8 bases in the middle. The CDR3 covers 13 residues. Germline V gene data show CDR1 as SGHTA and CDR2 as FQGTGA. This CDR3 is CASSSVRNSPLHF. For the CDR3, the DNA is TGTGCCAGCAGCTCCGTGAGGAATTCACCCCTCCACTTT.

This chain links TRBV2 with TRBJ1-2; D is unclear. V lost 5 bases, J lost 2 bases, and 9 bases lay in between. Germline CDR1 SNHLY, CDR2 FYNNEI. The CDR3 contains 13 residues. The DNA for the CDR3 is TGTGCCAGCAGTAACCAACAAAACTATGGCTACACCTTC. Its translation: CASSNQQNYGYTF. Variable domain in full (rest from reference TRBV2 and TRBJ1-2): EPEVTQTPSHQVTQMGQEVILRCVPISNHLYFYWYRQILGQKVEFLVSFYNNEISEKSEIFDDQFSVERPDGSNFTLKIRSTKLEDSAMYFCASSNQQNYGYTFGSGTRLTVV.